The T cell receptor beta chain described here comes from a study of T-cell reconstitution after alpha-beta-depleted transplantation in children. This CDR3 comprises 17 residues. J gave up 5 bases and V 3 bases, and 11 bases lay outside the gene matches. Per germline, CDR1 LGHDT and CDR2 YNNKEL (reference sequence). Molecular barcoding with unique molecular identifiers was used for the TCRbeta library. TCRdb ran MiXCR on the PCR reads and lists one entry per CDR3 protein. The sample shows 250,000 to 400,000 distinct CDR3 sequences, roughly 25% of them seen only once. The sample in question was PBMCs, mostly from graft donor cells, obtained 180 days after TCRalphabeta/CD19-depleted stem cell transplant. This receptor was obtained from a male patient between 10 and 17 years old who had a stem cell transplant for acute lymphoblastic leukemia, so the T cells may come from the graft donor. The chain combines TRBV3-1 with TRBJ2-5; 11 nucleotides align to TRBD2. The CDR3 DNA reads TGTGCCAGCAGCCACGGCACTAGCGGGAGTTCTGGGGAGACCCAGTACTTC. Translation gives CASSHGTSGSSGETQYF.